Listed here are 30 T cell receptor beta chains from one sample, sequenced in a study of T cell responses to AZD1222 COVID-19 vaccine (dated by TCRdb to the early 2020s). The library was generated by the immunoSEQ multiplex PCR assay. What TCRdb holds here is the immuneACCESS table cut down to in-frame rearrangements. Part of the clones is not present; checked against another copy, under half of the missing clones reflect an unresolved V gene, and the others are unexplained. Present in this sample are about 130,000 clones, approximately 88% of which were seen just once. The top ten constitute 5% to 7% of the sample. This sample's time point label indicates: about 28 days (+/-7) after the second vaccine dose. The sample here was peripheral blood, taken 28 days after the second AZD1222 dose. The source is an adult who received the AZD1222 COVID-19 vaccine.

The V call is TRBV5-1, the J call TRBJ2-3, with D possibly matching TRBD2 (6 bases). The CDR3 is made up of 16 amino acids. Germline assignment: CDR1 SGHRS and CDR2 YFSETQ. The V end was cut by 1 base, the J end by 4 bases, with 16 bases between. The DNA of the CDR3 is TGCGCCAGCAGCTTGATGGCGGGACCGCAGCCAGATACGCAGTATTTT. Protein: CASSLMAGPQPDTQYF.

CDR3 in DNA: TGTGCCAGTAGTATTCCTGGATTTAACTATGGCTACACCTTC. Translated: CASSIPGFNYGYTF. The chain combines TRBV19 with TRBJ1-2; D is unclear. Germline CDR1 is LNHDA and CDR2 is SQIVND (reference sequence). Deletions cut 3 bases from V and 1 base from J, with 9 bases between. This CDR3 is 14 amino acids long.

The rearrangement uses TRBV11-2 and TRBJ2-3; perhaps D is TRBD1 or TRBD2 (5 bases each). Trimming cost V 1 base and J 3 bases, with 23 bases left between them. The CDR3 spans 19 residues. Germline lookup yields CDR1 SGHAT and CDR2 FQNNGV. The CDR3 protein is CASSLVQGGFMRGTDTQYF. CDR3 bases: TGTGCCAGCAGCTTAGTTCAGGGTGGGTTTATGAGAGGGACAGATACGCAGTATTTT.

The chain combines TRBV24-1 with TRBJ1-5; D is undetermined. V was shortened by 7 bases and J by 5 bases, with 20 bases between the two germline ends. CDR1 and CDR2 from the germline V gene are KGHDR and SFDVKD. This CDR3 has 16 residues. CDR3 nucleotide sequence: TGTGCCACCAGCCAAAATAACGCACGGGGAGATCAGCCCCAGCATTTT. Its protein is CATSQNNARGDQPQHF.

CDR3 residues: CASSLTGYEQYF. The DNA of the CDR3 is TGTGCCAGCAGCTTAACAGGATACGAGCAGTACTTC. This chain uses TRBV7-6 with TRBJ2-7; a weak D match, TRBD1 (5 bases). The V end was cut by 2 bases, the J end by 4 bases, with 6 bases between. Germline CDR1 reads SGHVS; CDR2 reads FNYEAQ. This CDR3 comprises 12 residues.

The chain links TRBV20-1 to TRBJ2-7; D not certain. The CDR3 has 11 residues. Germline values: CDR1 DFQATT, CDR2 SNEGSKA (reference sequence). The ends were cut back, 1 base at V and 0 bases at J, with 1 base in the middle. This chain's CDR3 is CSARVSYEQYF. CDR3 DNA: TGCAGTGCTAGAGTCTCCTACGAGCAGTACTTC.

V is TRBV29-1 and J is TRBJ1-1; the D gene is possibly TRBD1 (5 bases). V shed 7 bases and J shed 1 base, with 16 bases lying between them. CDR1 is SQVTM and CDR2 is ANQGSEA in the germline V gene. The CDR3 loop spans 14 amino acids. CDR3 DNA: TGCAGCGGTAGGGCAGGGAGGGGGAACACTGAAGCTTTCTTT. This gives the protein CSGRAGRGNTEAFF.

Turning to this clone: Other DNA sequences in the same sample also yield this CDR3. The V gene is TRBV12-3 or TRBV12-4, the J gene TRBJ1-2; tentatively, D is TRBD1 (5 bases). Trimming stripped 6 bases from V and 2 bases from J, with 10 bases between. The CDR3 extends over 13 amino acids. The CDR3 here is CASRGTGNYGYTF. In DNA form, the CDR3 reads TGTGCCAGCAGGGGAACAGGAAACTATGGCTACACCTTC.

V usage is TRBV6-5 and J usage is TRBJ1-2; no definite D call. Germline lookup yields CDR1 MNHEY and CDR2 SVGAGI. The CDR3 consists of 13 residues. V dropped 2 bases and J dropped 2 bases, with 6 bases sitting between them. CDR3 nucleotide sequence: TGTGCCAGCAGTTACGGGTGGAACTATGGCTACACCTTC. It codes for CASSYGWNYGYTF.

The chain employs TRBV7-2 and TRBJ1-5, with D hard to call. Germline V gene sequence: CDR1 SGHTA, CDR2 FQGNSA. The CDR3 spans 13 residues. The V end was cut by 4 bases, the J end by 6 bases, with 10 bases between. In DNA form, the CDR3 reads TGTGCCAGCAGCTGGACCGACGGTCAGCCCCAGCATTTT. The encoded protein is CASSWTDGQPQHF.

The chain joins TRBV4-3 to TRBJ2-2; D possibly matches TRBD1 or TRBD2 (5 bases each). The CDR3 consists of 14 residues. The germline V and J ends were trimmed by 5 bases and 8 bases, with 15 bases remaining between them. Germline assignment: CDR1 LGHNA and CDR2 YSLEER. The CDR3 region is CASSAGTRRGELFF. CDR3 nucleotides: TGCGCCAGCAGCGCCGGGACCCGCCGAGGGGAGCTGTTTTTT.

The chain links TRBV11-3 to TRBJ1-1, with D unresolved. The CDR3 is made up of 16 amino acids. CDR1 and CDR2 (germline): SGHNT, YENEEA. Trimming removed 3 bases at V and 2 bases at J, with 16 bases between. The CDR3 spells CASSFAGGAANTEAFF. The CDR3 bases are TGTGCCAGCAGCTTTGCCGGCGGTGCGGCAAACACTGAAGCTTTCTTT.

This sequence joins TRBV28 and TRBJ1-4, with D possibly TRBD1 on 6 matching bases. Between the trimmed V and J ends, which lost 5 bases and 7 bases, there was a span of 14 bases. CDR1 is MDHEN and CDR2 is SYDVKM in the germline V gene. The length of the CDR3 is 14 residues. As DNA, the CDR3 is TGTGCCAGCAGTCCGGGGGGGGGCAGTGAAAAACTGTTTTTT. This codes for CASSPGGGSEKLFF. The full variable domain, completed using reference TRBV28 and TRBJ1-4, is DVKVTQSSRYLVKRTGEKVFLECVQDMDHENMFWYRQDPGLGLRLIYFSYDVKMKEKGDIPEGYSVSREKKERFSLILESASTNQTSMYLCASSPGGGSEKLFFGSGTQLSVL.

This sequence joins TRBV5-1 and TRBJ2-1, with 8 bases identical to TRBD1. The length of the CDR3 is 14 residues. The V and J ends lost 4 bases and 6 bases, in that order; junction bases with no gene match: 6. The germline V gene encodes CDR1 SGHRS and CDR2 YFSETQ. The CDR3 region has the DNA TGCGCCAGCAGCCCCTGGACAGGGCGCAATGAGCAGTTCTTC. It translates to CASSPWTGRNEQFF.

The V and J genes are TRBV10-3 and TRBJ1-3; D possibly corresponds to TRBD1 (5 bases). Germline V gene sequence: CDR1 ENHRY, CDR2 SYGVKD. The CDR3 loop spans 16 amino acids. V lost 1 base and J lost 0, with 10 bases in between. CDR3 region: CAISELGVHSGNTIYF. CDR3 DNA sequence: TGTGCCATCAGTGAGTTGGGGGTCCACTCTGGAAACACCATATATTTT.

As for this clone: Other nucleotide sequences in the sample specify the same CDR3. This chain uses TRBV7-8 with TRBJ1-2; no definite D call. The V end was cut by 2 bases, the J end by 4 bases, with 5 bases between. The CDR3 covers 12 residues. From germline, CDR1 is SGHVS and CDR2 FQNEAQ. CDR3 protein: CASSLRSYGYTF. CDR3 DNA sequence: TGTGCCAGCAGCTTAAGGAGCTATGGCTACACCTTC.

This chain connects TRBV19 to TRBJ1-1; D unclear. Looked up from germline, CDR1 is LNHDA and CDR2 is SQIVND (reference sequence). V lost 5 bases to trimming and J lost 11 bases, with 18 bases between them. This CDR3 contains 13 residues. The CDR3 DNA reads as TGTGCCAGTAGTTCTACCCGAAGGCCGTTGGCTTTCTTT. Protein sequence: CASSSTRRPLAFF.

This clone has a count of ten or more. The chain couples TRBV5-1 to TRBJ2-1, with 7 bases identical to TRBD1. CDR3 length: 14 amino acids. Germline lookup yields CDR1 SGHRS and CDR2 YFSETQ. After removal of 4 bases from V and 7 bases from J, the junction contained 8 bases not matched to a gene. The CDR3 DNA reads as TGCGCCAGCAGCCCGGGTAGGGGGCGAAATGAGCAGTTCTTC. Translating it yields CASSPGRGRNEQFF.

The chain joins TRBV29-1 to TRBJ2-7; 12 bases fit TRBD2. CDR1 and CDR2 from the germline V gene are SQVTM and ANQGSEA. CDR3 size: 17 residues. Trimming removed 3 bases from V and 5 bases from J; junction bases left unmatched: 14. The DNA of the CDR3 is TGCAGCGTTGAGTTCCCCACTGGACTAGCGGGAATGGACGAGCAGTACTTC. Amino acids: CSVEFPTGLAGMDEQYF.

In DNA, the CDR3 is TGTGCCAGCTCCCCCGGGACTAGCGGGGGGGCGTACCAAGAGACCCAGTACTTC. It encodes CASSPGTSGGAYQETQYF. This chain links TRBV18 with TRBJ2-5; the match to TRBD2 covers 16 bases. The germline gives CDR1 KGHSH, CDR2 LQKENI. This CDR3 comprises 18 residues. The V and J ends lost 6 bases and 0 bases, in that order; junction bases with no gene match: 7. Drawing the rest from reference TRBV18 and TRBJ2-5, the complete variable domain is NAGVMQNPRHLVRRRGQEARLRCSPMKGHSHVYWYRQLPEEGLKFMVYLQKENIIDESGMPKERFSAEFPKEGPSILRIQQVVRGDSAAYFCASSPGTSGGAYQETQYFGPGTRLLVL.

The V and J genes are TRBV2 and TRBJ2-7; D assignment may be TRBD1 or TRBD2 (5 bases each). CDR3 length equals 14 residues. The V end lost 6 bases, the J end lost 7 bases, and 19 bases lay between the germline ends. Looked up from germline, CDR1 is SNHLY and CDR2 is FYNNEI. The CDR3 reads CASRGPWGSGEQYF. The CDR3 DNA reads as TGTGCCAGCAGGGGCCCTTGGGGGTCAGGAGAGCAGTACTTC.

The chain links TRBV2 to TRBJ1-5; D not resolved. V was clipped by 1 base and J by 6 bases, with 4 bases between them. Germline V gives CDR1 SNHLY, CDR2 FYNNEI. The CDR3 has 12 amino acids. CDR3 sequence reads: CASSEEGQPQHF. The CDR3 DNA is TGTGCCAGCAGTGAAGAGGGTCAGCCCCAGCATTTT.

CDR3: CASSIEVTQGTEAFF. The DNA of the CDR3 is TGTGCCAGCAGTATTGAAGTCACGCAAGGGACTGAAGCTTTCTTT. V usage is TRBV7-9 and J usage is TRBJ1-1, with D hard to call. CDR1 is SEHNR and CDR2 is FQNEAQ in the germline V gene (reference sequence). Deletions cut 6 bases from V and 5 bases from J, with 19 bases between. CDR3 length: 15 amino acids.

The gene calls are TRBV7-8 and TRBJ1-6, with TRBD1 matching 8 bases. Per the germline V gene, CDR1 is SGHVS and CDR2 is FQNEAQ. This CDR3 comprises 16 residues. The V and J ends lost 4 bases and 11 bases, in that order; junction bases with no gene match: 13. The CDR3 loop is CASSSRTGFLFAPLHF. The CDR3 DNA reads TGTGCCAGCAGCTCCCGGACAGGGTTTTTGTTCGCACCCCTCCACTTT.

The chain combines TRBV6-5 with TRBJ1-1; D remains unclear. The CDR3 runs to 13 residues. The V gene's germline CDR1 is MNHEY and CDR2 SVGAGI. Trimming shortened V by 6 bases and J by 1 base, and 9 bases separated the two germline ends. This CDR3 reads CASSPRGNTEAFF. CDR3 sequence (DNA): TGTGCCAGCAGCCCCCGAGGGAACACTGAAGCTTTCTTT.

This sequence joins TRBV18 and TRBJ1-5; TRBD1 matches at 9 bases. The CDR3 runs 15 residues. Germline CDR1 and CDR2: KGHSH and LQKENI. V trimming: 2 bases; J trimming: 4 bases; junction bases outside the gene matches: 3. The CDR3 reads CASSPAGQGNQPQHF. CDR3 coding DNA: TGTGCCAGCTCACCAGCGGGACAGGGAAATCAGCCCCAGCATTTT.

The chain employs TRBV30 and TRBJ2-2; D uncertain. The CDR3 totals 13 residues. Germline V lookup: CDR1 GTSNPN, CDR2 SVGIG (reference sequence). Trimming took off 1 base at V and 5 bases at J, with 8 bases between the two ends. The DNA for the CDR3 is TGTGCCTGGAGTGAGGCTTTGACCGGGGAGCTGTTTTTT. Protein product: CAWSEALTGELFF.

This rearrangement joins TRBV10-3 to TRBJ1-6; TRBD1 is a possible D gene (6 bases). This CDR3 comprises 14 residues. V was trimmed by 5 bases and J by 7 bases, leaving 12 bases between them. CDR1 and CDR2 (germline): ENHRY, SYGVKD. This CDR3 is CAISRDTANSPLHF. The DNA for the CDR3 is TGTGCCATCAGTCGGGACACCGCAAATTCACCCCTCCACTTT.

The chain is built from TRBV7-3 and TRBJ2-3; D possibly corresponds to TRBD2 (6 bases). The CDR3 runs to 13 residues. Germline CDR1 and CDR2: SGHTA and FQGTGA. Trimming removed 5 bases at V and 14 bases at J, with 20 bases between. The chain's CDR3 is CASSRYRDSTRYF. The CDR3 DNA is TGTGCCAGCAGCCGATACCGGGACTCCACCCGGTATTTT.

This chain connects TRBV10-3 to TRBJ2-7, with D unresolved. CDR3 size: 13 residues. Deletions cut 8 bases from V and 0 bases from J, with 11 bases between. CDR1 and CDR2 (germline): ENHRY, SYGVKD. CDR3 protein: CAISPKVSYEQYF. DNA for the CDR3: TGTGCCATCTCCCCTAAGGTCTCCTACGAGCAGTACTTC.